The 20 T cell receptor beta chains listed next were all sequenced from one sample in a study of somatic mutations in cytotoxic T cells in rheumatoid arthritis. The assay was immunoSEQ multiplex PCR, and TCRdb's table has in-frame clones only and misses some. The sample contains approximately 16,000 clones, approximately 70% of which appear only once. What was sequenced was CD8+ T cells sorted from blood. The receptors shown here come from an adult with rheumatoid arthritis.

This rearrangement joins TRBV2 to TRBJ2-7; the match to TRBD1 covers 11 bases. CDR1 is SNHLY and CDR2 is FYNNEI in the germline V gene. V dropped 4 bases and J dropped 3; count of bases not matched to a gene: 8. The CDR3 runs to 16 residues. This chain's CDR3 is CASSGTSGQGVYEQYF. DNA of the CDR3: TGTGCCAGCAGTGGGACTTCGGGACAGGGGGTCTACGAGCAGTACTTC. Using reference TRBV2 and TRBJ2-7 for the parts outside the CDR3, the full variable domain is EPEVTQTPSHQVTQMGQEVILRCVPISNHLYFYWYRQILGQKVEFLVSFYNNEISEKSEIFDDQFSVERPDGSNFTLKIRSTKLEDSAMYFCASSGTSGQGVYEQYFGPGTRLTVT.

This clone was detected only a few times. The chain employs TRBV9 and TRBJ2-7, with 7 bases lining up with TRBD1. Germline assignment: CDR1 SGDLS and CDR2 YYNGEE. The CDR3 has 13 amino acids. V lost 2 bases, J lost 4 bases, and 3 bases stayed unmatched. CDR3 sequence (DNA): TGTGCCAGCAGCGTGGGACAGTCTTACGAGCAGTACTTC. It is translated as CASSVGQSYEQYF.

The chain uses TRBV5-4 and TRBJ2-3; D remains ambiguous. The CDR3 loop spans 14 amino acids. Trimming took off 1 base at V and 2 bases at J, with 8 bases between the two ends. The germline CDR1 and CDR2 sequences are SGHNT and YYREEE (reference sequence). This CDR3 reads CASSLLGNTDTQYF. The DNA for the CDR3 is TGTGCCAGCAGCTTGTTAGGGAACACAGATACGCAGTATTTT.

The rearrangement uses TRBV7-2 and TRBJ1-1; D call uncertain. V lost 5 bases to trimming and J lost 4 bases, with 11 bases between them. The CDR3 spans 13 residues. Germline V gene data show CDR1 as SGHTA and CDR2 as FQGNSA. The CDR3 DNA follows: TGTGCCAGCAGCCTCGGATGGGCCACTGAAGCTTTCTTT. As protein: CASSLGWATEAFF.

The CDR3 sequence is CASTLTGGAKGGYTF. In DNA, the CDR3 is TGTGCCAGCACCCTTACGGGGGGGGCGAAAGGCGGCTACACCTTC. This chain links TRBV6-5 with TRBJ1-2; D perhaps matches TRBD1 (6 bases). Germline CDR1 is MNHEY and CDR2 is SVGAGI. Trimming shortened V by 7 bases and J by 8 bases, and 23 bases separated the two germline ends. This CDR3 spans 15 amino acids.

Comment on this clone: The junction and the germline gene differ at one end; a read error may be behind it. In DNA, the CDR3 is TGTGCCAGCAGCCTAGCCCCCCCCGGGGGCGAGACCCAGTACTTC. Translated: CASSLAPPGGETQYF. The gene calls are TRBV7-8 and TRBJ2-5; D may correspond to TRBD1 or TRBD2 (6 bases each). The CDR3 runs to 15 residues. Germline CDR1 is SGHVS and CDR2 is FQNEAQ.

The rearrangement links TRBV6-5 to TRBJ2-7; perhaps TRBD2 as D (5 bases). CDR1 and CDR2 (germline): MNHEY, SVGAGI. V was clipped by 6 bases and J by 4 bases, with 16 bases between them. This CDR3 contains 14 residues. The CDR3 DNA is TGTGCCAGCAGCCTTCTCCGGGGTAGATACGAGCAGTACTTC. Translation: CASSLLRGRYEQYF.

This clone appeared a single time. The rearrangement links TRBV2 to TRBJ1-2; D call uncertain. Per the germline V gene, CDR1 is SNHLY and CDR2 is FYNNEI. This CDR3 has 13 amino acids. With 10 bases removed from V and 0 bases from J, the gap between germline ends came to 12 bases. This CDR3 reads CATQGKSNYGYTF. The DNA for the CDR3 is TGTGCCACCCAAGGAAAGTCTAACTATGGCTACACCTTC. The full variable domain, with the rest looked up from reference TRBV2 and TRBJ1-2, is EPEVTQTPSHQVTQMGQEVILRCVPISNHLYFYWYRQILGQKVEFLVSFYNNEISEKSEIFDDQFSVERPDGSNFTLKIRSTKLEDSAMYFCATQGKSNYGYTFGSGTRLTVV.

The CDR3 reads CASSQDMGHEQYF. The CDR3 coding sequence is TGCGCCAGCAGCCAAGACATGGGCCACGAGCAGTACTTC. J is TRBJ2-7 and V is TRBV4-1; D is uncertain. In germline, CDR1 is MGHRA, CDR2 YSYEKL. V dropped 0 bases and J dropped 5 bases, with 8 bases sitting between them. The CDR3 has 13 amino acids.

V is TRBV4-3 and J is TRBJ2-7, with D unclear. Germline-derived CDR1 and CDR2 are LGHNA and YSLEER. CDR3 length: 13 residues. The ends were cut back, 4 bases at V and 3 bases at J, with 10 bases in the middle. The CDR3 bases are TGCGCCAGCAGCCCTCGAGTGGGCTACGAGCAGTACTTC. Its translation is CASSPRVGYEQYF.

Concerning this clone itself: Other DNA variants within this sample encode the same CDR3. The rearrangement joins TRBV6-5 to TRBJ2-1; 10 bases map to TRBD2. The ends lost 7 bases at V and 3 bases at J; junction bases unmatched: 3. There are 14 residues in the CDR3. CDR1 and CDR2 from the germline V gene are MNHEY and SVGAGI. For the CDR3, the DNA is TGTGCCAGCAAGGAGCGGGGGGGCTACAATGAGCAGTTCTTC. Protein: CASKERGGYNEQFF.

The chain recombines TRBV14 with TRBJ1-6; perhaps TRBD1 as D (6 bases). Between the trimmed V and J ends, which lost 0 bases and 8 bases, there was a span of 14 bases. The germline CDR1 and CDR2 sequences are SGHDN and FVKESK. This CDR3 comprises 16 residues. The CDR3 DNA follows: TGTGCCAGCAGCCAAGATGTAGGGGGGCTTTATTCACCCCTCCACTTT. As protein: CASSQDVGGLYSPLHF.

This clone is termed large (0.1 to 1%). V is TRBV12-5 and J is TRBJ1-2, with 7 bases identical to TRBD1. CDR1 is LGHNT and CDR2 is FRNRAP in the germline V gene. V dropped 2 bases and J dropped 10; count of bases not matched to a gene: 7. CDR3 length: 13 residues. The CDR3 reads CASGLSQGGDYTF. As DNA, the CDR3 is TGTGCTAGTGGTTTGTCCCAAGGGGGCGACTACACCTTC. Full variable domain (remainder filled in from reference TRBV12-5 and TRBJ1-2): DARVTQTPRHKVTEMGQEVTMRCQPILGHNTVFWYRQTMMQGLELLAYFRNRAPLDDSGMPKDRFSAEMPDATLATLKIQPSEPRDSAVYFCASGLSQGGDYTFGSGTRLTVV.

By sample fraction, this clone is medium-sized (0.01 to 0.1%). In DNA, the CDR3 is TGTGCCAGCAGTTACGAGGGACGGTCACCCCTCCACTTT. Translated, it gives CASSYEGRSPLHF. The rearrangement joins TRBV6-5 to TRBJ1-6; tentative D call: TRBD1 (5 bases). There are 13 residues in the CDR3. Deletions cut 2 bases from V and 10 bases from J, with 9 bases between. Germline V lookup: CDR1 MNHEY, CDR2 SVGAGI.

The chain joins TRBV5-1 to TRBJ1-1; no definite D call. Trimming shortened V by 0 bases and J by 0 bases, and 6 bases separated the two germline ends. From germline, CDR1 is SGHRS and CDR2 YFSETQ. This CDR3 comprises 14 residues. The CDR3 loop reads CASSLGLLNTEAFF. The CDR3 DNA reads TGCGCCAGCAGCTTGGGCCTGTTGAACACTGAAGCTTTCTTT.

The rearrangement joins TRBV13 to TRBJ1-2; TRBD1 aligns across 7 bases. The CDR3 spans 12 residues. Trimming removed 5 bases from V and 6 bases from J; junction bases left unmatched: 3. Germline V lookup: CDR1 PRHDT, CDR2 FYEKMQ (reference sequence). CDR3 DNA: TGTGCCAGCAGCGAAGACAGGGATGGCTACACCTTC. This sequence encodes CASSEDRDGYTF.

V gene TRBV12-1 combines with J gene TRBJ2-6; the DNA was not used to check the table's D call, TRBD1. TRBV12-1 is given as a pseudogene. The CDR3 is 18 residues long. This CDR3 reads CASSGRTVGQSRANVLTF. CDR3 DNA sequence: TGTGCCAGCAGCGGAAGAACTGTAGGACAAAGTCGGGCCAACGTCCTGACTTTC.

This rearrangement joins TRBV9 to TRBJ2-1; the D gene is possibly TRBD1 (6 bases). The CDR3 loop spans 15 amino acids. The V and J ends lost 4 bases and 8 bases respectively, with 19 bases between them. Germline V CDR1 and CDR2: SGDLS, YYNGEE. The CDR3 coding sequence is TGTGCCAGCAGCCCCTCCGGGACACCAAGGGATGAGCAGTTCTTC. Amino acid sequence: CASSPSGTPRDEQFF.

V usage is TRBV9 and J usage is TRBJ1-2; D may be TRBD1 (5 bases). CDR1 is SGDLS, CDR2 YYNGEE, per germline. Trimming removed 3 bases from V and 5 bases from J, with 17 bases in between. CDR3 length equals 15 residues. This chain's CDR3 is CASSASGPAGYGYTF. The CDR3 nucleotides read TGTGCCAGCAGCGCGTCAGGGCCCGCGGGGTATGGCTACACCTTC.

The chain is built from TRBV9 and TRBJ2-5; 7 positions match TRBD1. The CDR3 totals 15 residues. Germline V gene data show CDR1 as SGDLS and CDR2 as YYNGEE. The junction had 6 bases not matched to a gene; V was cut back by 0 bases and J by 4 bases. The CDR3 is CASSVGPGGRETQYF. CDR3 in DNA: TGTGCCAGCAGCGTAGGACCAGGGGGTCGAGAGACCCAGTACTTC.